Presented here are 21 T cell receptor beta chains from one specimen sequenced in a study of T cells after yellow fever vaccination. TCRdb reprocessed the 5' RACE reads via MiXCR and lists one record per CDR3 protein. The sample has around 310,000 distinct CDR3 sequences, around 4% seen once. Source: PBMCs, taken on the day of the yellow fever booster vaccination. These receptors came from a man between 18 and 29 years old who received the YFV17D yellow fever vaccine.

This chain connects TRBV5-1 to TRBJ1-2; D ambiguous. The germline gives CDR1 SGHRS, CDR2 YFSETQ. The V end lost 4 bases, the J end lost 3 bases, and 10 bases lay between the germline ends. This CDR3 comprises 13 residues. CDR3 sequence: CASSGRVDYGYTF. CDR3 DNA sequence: TGCGCCAGCAGCGGCCGGGTCGACTATGGCTACACCTTC.

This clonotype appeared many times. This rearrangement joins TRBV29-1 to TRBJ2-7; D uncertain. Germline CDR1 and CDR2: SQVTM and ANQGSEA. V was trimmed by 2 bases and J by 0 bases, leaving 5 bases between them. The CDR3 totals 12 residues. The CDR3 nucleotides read TGCAGCGTTGAAACTCGCTCCTACGAGCAGTACTTC. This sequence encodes CSVETRSYEQYF.

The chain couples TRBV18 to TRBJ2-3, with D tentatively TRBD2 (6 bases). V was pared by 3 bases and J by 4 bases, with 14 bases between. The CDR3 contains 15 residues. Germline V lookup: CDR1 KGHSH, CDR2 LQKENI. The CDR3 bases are TGTGCCAGCTCACCGTCCGGGAGCCTTCCAGATACGCAGTATTTT. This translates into CASSPSGSLPDTQYF. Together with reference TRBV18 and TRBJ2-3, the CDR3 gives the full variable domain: NAGVMQNPRHLVRRRGQEARLRCSPMKGHSHVYWYRQLPEEGLKFMVYLQKENIIDESGMPKERFSAEFPKEGPSILRIQQVVRGDSAAYFCASSPSGSLPDTQYFGPGTRLTVL.

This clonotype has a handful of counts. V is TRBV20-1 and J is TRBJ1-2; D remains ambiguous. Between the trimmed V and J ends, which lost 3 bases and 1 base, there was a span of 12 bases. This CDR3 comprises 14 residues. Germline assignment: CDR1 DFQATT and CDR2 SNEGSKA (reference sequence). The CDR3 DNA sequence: TGCAGTGCTAGCAACCCCACGGATAACTATGGCTACACCTTC. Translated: CSASNPTDNYGYTF.

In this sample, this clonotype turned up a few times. The CDR3 nucleotides are TGCGCCAGCAGCCAAATGGGACAGGTTTTTAATGGCTACACCTTC. Protein sequence: CASSQMGQVFNGYTF. V gene TRBV4-1 combines with J gene TRBJ1-2; the match to TRBD1 covers 8 bases. Looked up from germline, CDR1 is MGHRA and CDR2 is YSYEKL. The CDR3 has 15 amino acids. V lost 2 bases, J lost 6 bases, and 8 bases stayed unmatched.

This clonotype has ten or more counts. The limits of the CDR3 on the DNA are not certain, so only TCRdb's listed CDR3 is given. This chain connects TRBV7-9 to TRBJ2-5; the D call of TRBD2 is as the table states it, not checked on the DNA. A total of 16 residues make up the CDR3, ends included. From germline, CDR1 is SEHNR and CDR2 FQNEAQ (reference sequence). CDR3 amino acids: CASSFLWREEQETQYF.

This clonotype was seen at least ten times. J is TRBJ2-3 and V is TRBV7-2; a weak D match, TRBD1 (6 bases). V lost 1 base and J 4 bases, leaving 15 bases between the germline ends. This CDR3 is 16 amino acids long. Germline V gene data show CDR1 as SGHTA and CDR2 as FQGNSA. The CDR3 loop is CASSLGRTVEADTQYF. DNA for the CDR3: TGTGCCAGCAGCTTAGGGCGGACAGTGGAGGCAGATACGCAGTATTTT.

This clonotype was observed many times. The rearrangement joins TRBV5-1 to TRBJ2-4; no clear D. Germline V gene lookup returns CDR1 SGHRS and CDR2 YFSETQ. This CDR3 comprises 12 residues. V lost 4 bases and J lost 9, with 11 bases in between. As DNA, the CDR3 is TGCGCCAGCAGCCCAAACGAGATCATTCAGTACTTC. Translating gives CASSPNEIIQYF.

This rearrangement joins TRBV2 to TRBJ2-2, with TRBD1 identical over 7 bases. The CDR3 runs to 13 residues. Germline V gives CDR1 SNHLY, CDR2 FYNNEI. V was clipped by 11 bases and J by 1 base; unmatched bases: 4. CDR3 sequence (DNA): TGTGCCGGACGGACAGGGAACACCGGGGAGCTGTTTTTT. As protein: CAGRTGNTGELFF.

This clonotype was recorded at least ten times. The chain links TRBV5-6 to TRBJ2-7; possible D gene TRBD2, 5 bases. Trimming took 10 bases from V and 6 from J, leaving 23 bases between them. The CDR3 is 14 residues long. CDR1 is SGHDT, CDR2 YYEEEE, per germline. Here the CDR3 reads CASASQRSYGEQYF. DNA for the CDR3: TGTGCCTCAGCCTCCCAGCGGTCCTACGGCGAGCAGTACTTC.

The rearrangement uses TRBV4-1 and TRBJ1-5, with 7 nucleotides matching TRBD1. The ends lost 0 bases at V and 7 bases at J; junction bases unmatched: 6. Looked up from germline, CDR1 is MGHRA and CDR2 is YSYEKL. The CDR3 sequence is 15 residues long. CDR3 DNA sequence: TGCGCCAGCAGCCAAGATAGGGGGCTCATGCAGCCCCAGCATTTT. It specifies CASSQDRGLMQPQHF.

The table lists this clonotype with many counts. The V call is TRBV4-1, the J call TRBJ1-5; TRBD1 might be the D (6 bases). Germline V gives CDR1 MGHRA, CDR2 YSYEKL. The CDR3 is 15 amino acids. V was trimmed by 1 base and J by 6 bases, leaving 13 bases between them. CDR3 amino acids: CASSQVGAFGQPQHF. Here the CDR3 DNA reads TGCGCCAGCAGCCAAGTGGGGGCGTTCGGTCAGCCCCAGCATTTT.

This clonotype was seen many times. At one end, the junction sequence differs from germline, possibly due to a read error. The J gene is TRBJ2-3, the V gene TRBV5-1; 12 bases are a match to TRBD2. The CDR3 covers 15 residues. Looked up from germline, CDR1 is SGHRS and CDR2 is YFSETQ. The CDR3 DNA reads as TGTGCCAGCAGTCTAGCGGGGGGGCCGACAGATACGCAGTATTTT. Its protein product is CASSLAGGPTDTQYF.

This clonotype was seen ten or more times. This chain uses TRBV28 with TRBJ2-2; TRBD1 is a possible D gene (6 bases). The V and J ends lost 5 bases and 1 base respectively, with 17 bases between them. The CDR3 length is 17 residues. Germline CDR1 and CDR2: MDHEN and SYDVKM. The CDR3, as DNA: TGTGCCAGCAGTCCCTCGGCAGGGGCCGTGAACACCGGGGAGCTGTTTTTT. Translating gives CASSPSAGAVNTGELFF.

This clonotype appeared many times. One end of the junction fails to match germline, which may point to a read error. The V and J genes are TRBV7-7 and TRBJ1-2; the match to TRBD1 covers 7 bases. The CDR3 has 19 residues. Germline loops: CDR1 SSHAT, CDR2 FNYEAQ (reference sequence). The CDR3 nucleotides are TGTGCTAGCAGCTTAGAGGGGGGGGAGCAGACAGGGAGAGGTGATGGCTACACCTTC. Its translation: CASSLEGGEQTGRGDGYTF.

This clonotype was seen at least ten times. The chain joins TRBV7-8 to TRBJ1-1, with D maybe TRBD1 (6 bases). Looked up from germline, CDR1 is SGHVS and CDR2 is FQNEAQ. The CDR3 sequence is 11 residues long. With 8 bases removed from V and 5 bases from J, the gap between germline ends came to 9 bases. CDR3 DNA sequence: TGTGCCAGCCAGGGGCTGACTGAAGCTTTCTTT. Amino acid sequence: CASQGLTEAFF.

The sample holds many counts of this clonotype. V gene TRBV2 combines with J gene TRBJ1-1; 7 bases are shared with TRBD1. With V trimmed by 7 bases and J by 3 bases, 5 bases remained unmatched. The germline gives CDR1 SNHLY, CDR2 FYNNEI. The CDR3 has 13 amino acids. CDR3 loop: CASMRGLYTEAFF. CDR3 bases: TGTGCCAGCATGAGGGGGCTGTACACTGAAGCTTTCTTT.

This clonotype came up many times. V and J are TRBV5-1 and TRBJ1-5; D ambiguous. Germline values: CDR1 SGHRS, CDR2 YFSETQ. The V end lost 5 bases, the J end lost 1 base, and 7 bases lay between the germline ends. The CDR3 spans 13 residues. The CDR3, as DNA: TGCGCCAGCAGGATTGACAGCAATCAGCCCCAGCATTTT. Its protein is CASRIDSNQPQHF.

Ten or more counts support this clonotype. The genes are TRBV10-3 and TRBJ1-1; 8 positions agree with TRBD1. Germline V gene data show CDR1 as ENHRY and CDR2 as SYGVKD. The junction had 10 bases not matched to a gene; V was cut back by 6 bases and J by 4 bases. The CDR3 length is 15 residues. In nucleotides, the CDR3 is TGTGCCATCAGAGACTCACAGGGGGAAGGCACTGAAGCTTTCTTT. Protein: CAIRDSQGEGTEAFF.

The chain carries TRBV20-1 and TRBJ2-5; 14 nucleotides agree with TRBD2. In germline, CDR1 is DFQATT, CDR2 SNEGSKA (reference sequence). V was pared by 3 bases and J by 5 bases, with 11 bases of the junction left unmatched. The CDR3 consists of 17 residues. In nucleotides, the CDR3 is TGCAGTGCTAGGGCCGGGACTAGCGGGGGAGTAGGGGAGACCCAGTACTTC. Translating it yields CSARAGTSGGVGETQYF.

The CDR3 here is CASSLYQGGSSYNEQFF. The DNA for the CDR3 is TGTGCCAGCAGCTTATATCAGGGGGGCAGCTCCTACAATGAGCAGTTCTTC. This sequence joins TRBV7-6 and TRBJ2-1, with D possibly matching TRBD1 (7 bases). The CDR3 consists of 17 residues. Germline CDR1 is SGHVS and CDR2 is FNYEAQ. Trimming removed 2 bases at V and 0 bases at J, with 14 bases between.